This note documents a single T cell receptor (beta chain) sequence. Per the authors' pipeline: The authors estimated nucleated cell counts from reference gene primer amplification. Libraries were prepared by immunoSEQ multiplex PCR; TCRdb keeps only in-frame clonotypes and omits some of them. The V and J calls and clone size were taken over from that table, and D and trimming were inferred from the DNA. Of approximately 28,000 clones listed, 81% are singletons. These data come from a study of blood T cell repertoires in COVID-19. For the study at large: The United States, Italy and Spain supplied acute and convalescent COVID-19 samples. T cells, B-cell-depleted T cells, or PBMCs supplied cDNA or gDNA.

This clonotype was obtained from a woman aged 55-75 years with acute or convalescent COVID-19. Sequenced sample: peripheral blood.

The CDR3 protein is CASSFWGGSSYNEQFF. CDR3 coding DNA: TGTGCCAGCAGCTTTTGGGGGGGGTCCTCCTACAATGAGCAGTTCTTC. The rearrangement links TRBV5-4 to TRBJ2-1; 7 bases fit TRBD2. Germline CDR1 reads SGHNT; CDR2 reads YYREEE (reference sequence). The junction had 5 bases not matched to a gene; V was cut back by 2 bases and J by 0 bases. This CDR3 has 16 residues.